What follows describes a single T cell receptor beta chain. The target antigen is unknown. The data stem from a study of Ad26.COV2.S vaccination and SARS-CoV-2 variants. Looking at the study overall: The study gave Ad26.COV2.S intramuscularly, once or twice 56 days apart. Points from the study as a whole: Non-spike TCR breadth showed similarity between vaccine and placebo recipients. Analyses that measured TCR breadth and depth may have underestimated total T cell responses. Those who received the vaccine showed greater spike-specific TCR breadth than those given placebo.

Treatment defined: some 20 received Ad26.COV2.S at low or high dose, single or two shots; about 5 received placebo; per-sample allocation not given. On day 63 after the first injection, vaccine and placebo recipients gave samples. Profiling relied on immunoSEQ multiplex PCR, and the TCRdb table lists in-frame clones only, not all of them. Of approximately 250,000 clones detected, around 90% appear once; the ten largest clones hold roughly 3%. The germline V gene has CDR1 SEHNR and CDR2 FQNEAQ (reference sequence). V shed 5 bases, J shed 2 bases, and the junction held 10 bases outside the gene matches. The CDR3 contains 16 residues.

The input for sequencing was peripheral blood, taken in a trial of Ad26.COV2.S vaccine versus placebo. The clonotype was recovered from a person between 18 and 65 years old who received the Ad26.COV2.S COVID-19 vaccine or a placebo. This rearrangement joins TRBV7-9 to TRBJ2-7, with 9 bases lining up with TRBD2. The CDR3 loop is CASSPLRAGGPYEQYV. The CDR3, as DNA: TGTGCCAGCAGCCCGCTGAGAGCGGGAGGCCCCTACGAGCAGTACGTC.